The 10 T cell receptor beta chains reported below all come from one sample, sequenced in a study of vaccination and CD4 T cells after COVID-19. Treatment noted: roughly ten-day PBMC culture with coronavirus spike peptide pools or control peptides (ViraFEST assay). At the Johns Hopkins FTIC core, DNA taken from cultured CD4+ T cells was sequenced by way of the Oncomine TCR Beta short-read assay. Each CDR3 protein gets one entry after TCRdb re-called the PCR reads with MiXCR. Here the sample spans tens of thousands of distinct CDR3 sequences, approximately 50% being singletons. Antigens for these TCRs are unknown. The sequenced sample consisted of CD4+ T cells from blood, cultured in vitro. All receptors come from a human donor who had recovered from COVID-19.

This chain connects TRBV18 to TRBJ1-2; D is perhaps TRBD1 (5 bases). The CDR3 contains 14 residues. Trimming removed 2 bases at V and 6 bases at J, with 13 bases between. Germline V gene sequence: CDR1 KGHSH, CDR2 LQKENI. The CDR3 sequence: CASSPLQGTDGYTF. CDR3 nucleotide sequence: TGTGCCAGCTCACCATTACAAGGGACGGATGGCTACACCTTC. The full variable domain, completed using reference TRBV18 and TRBJ1-2, is NAGVMQNPRHLVRRRGQEARLRCSPMKGHSHVYWYRQLPEEGLKFMVYLQKENIIDESGMPKERFSAEFPKEGPSILRIQQVVRGDSAAYFCASSPLQGTDGYTFGSGTRLTVV.

The genes are TRBV7-2 and TRBJ1-2; TRBD1 matches at 10 bases. The CDR3 is 16 residues long. V was clipped by 2 bases and J by 7 bases; unmatched bases: 10. Germline lookup yields CDR1 SGHTA and CDR2 FQGNSA. The CDR3 sequence is CASSLSDWDRGRGYTF. CDR3 bases: TGTGCCAGCAGCTTATCAGACTGGGACAGGGGTCGTGGCTACACCTTC.

The chain carries TRBV6-1 and TRBJ2-1; TRBD2 agrees at 11 bases. The CDR3 length is 14 residues. V gave up 6 bases and J gave up 10 bases; unmatched junction bases: 8. CDR1 MNHNS and CDR2 SASEGT come from the germline V gene. Here the CDR3 DNA reads TGTGCCAGCAGGGAACTAGCGGGAGCAAGAGAGCAGTTCTTC. Amino acid sequence: CASRELAGAREQFF.

In this sample, this clonotype turned up a few times. The V gene is TRBV21-1, the J gene TRBJ1-2; TRBD1, the table's D call, lacks a check against the DNA. TRBV21-1 is classified as a pseudogene. The CDR3 is 16 residues long. CDR3 nucleotides: TGTGCCAGCAGCAAATTATCCTGGGACAGGCTCTATGGCTACACCTTC. This sequence encodes CASSKLSWDRLYGYTF.

This chain connects TRBV2 to TRBJ1-1, with TRBD1 as a possible D gene (6 bases). Trimming cost V 10 bases and J 8 bases, with 17 bases left between them. Germline CDR1 is SNHLY and CDR2 is FYNNEI. The CDR3 extends over 12 amino acids. The DNA for the CDR3 is TGTGCCACCACTCAGGGGTCGGCGGAAGCTTTCTTT. This sequence encodes CATTQGSAEAFF.

The V call is TRBV20-1, the J call TRBJ2-2; possible D gene TRBD2, 7 bases. The V end was cut by 6 bases, the J end by 1 base, with 9 bases between. The CDR3 is made up of 13 amino acids. Germline V lookup: CDR1 DFQATT, CDR2 SNEGSKA (reference sequence). The CDR3 loop reads CSAGGGNTGELFF. In nucleotides, the CDR3 is TGCAGTGCAGGGGGGGGGAACACCGGGGAGCTGTTTTTT.

The chain links TRBV5-4 to TRBJ1-2; D remains ambiguous. The CDR3 length is 15 residues. V was pared by 1 base and J by 0 bases, with 10 bases between. In germline, CDR1 is SGHNT, CDR2 YYREEE (reference sequence). The CDR3 DNA reads as TGTGCCAGCAGCTTGCCCGTCAGCGCTAACTATGGCTACACCTTC. It codes for CASSLPVSANYGYTF.

A few counts support this clonotype. This sequence joins TRBV6-1 and TRBJ2-2; 13 nucleotides line up with TRBD2. CDR1 is MNHNS and CDR2 is SASEGT in the germline V gene. This CDR3 is built from 17 residues. Unmatched junction bases numbered 8, after V lost 6 bases and J lost 4 bases. CDR3 nucleotides: TGTGCCAGCAGACTGGGACTAGCGGGAATAGGCACCGGGGAGCTGTTTTTT. It yields the protein CASRLGLAGIGTGELFF.

V usage is TRBV21-1 and J usage is TRBJ1-5. TRBV21-1 represents a pseudogene. The CDR3 is made up of 18 amino acids. CDR3 coding DNA: TGTGCCAGCAGCGAACGCCCTATGGGAGGGGGTAGCAATCAGCCCCAGCATTTT. Protein: CASSERPMGGGSNQPQHF.

The chain is built from TRBV30 and TRBJ2-7; D is undetermined. V gave up 1 base and J gave up 2 bases, with 18 bases separating them. CDR1 GTSNPN and CDR2 SVGIG come from the germline V gene (reference sequence). This CDR3 has 16 residues. The CDR3 reads CAWSDLFETHTYEQYF. The CDR3 region has the DNA TGTGCCTGGAGTGACCTTTTTGAGACTCACACCTACGAGCAGTACTTC.